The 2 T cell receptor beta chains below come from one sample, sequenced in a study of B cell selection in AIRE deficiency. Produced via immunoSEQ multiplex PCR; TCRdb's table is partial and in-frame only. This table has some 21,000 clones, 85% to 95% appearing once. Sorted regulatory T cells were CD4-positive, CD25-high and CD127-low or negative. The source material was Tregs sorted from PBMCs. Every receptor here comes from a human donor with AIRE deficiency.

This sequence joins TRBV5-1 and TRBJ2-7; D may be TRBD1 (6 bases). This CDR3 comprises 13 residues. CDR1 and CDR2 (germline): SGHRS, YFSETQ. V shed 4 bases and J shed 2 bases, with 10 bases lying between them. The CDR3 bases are TGCGCCAGCAGCCCCGGACAGACCTACGAGCAGTACTTC. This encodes CASSPGQTYEQYF.

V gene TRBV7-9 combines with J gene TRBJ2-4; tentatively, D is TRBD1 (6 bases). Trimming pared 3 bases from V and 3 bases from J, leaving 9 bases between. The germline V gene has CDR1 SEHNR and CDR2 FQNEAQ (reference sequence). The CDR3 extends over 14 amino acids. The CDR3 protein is CASSLDSNKNIQYF. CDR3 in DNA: TGTGCCAGCAGCTTGGACAGTAACAAAAACATTCAGTACTTC. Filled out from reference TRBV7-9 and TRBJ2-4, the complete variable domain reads DTGVSQNPRHKITKRGQNVTFRCDPISEHNRLYWYRQTLGQGPEFLTYFQNEAQLEKSRLLSDRFSAERPKGSFSTLEIQRTEQGDSAMYLCASSLDSNKNIQYFGAGTRLSVL.